The 3 T cell receptor beta chains presented below share a single source sample, sequenced in a study of T-cell memory formation after mild COVID-19. TCRdb called the 5' RACE reads again in MiXCR, with one record for every CDR3 protein. The sample includes about 420,000 distinct CDR3 sequences, less than 25% seen only once; the top ten take around 13%. The specimen sequenced was PBMCs or a T cell subset sorted from them (not recorded which). The receptor set was obtained from an adult woman who had mild COVID-19 (a few samples of this study predate the infection). Cell type and time point are not known.

This clonotype was counted only a few times. The V gene is TRBV12-3 or TRBV12-4, the J gene TRBJ2-7, with 11 bases aligning to TRBD1. The CDR3 extends over 16 amino acids. V was clipped by 4 bases and J by 3 bases; unmatched bases: 8. CDR3 residues: CASSSRGTGGRYEQYF. The CDR3 bases are TGTGCCAGCAGTTCACGGGGGACAGGGGGGCGCTACGAGCAGTACTTC.

V usage is TRBV9 and J usage is TRBJ2-7, with TRBD2 identical over 7 bases. V gave up 0 bases and J gave up 2 bases; unmatched junction bases: 2. The V gene's germline CDR1 is SGDLS and CDR2 YYNGEE. The CDR3 spans 14 residues. Written as DNA, the CDR3 is TGTGCCAGCAGCGTAGGTGCGGGAGCCTACGAGCAGTACTTC. This gives the protein CASSVGAGAYEQYF.

This clonotype was picked up many times. The rearrangement links TRBV11-3 to TRBJ2-2, with TRBD1 identical over 7 bases. Germline CDR1 SGHNT, CDR2 YENEEA. The CDR3 loop spans 11 amino acids. Unmatched junction bases numbered 3, after V lost 10 bases and J lost 7 bases. This CDR3 reads CATQGYGELFF. The DNA for the CDR3 is TGTGCCACACAGGGGTACGGGGAGCTGTTTTTT.